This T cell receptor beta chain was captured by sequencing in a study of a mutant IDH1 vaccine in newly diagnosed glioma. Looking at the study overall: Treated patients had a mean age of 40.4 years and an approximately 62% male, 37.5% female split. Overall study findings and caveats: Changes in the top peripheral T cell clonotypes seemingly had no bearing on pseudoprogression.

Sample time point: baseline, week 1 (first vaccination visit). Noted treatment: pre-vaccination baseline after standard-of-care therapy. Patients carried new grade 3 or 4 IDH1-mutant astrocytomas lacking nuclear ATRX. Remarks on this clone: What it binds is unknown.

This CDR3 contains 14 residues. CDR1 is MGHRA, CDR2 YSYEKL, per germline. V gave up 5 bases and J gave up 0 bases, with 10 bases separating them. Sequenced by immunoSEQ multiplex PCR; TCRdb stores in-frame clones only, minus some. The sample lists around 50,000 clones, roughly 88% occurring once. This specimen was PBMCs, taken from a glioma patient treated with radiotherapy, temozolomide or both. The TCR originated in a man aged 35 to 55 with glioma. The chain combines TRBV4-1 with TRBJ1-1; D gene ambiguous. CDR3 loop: CASSNPLLNTEAFF. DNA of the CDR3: TGCGCCAGCAGCAACCCCCTCCTGAACACTGAAGCTTTCTTT.